This TCR beta chain was captured by sequencing in a study of OX40 agonist ivuxolimab in advanced cancers. Assay: immunoSEQ multiplex PCR; the TCRdb copy retains only in-frame clones and omits some. This sample has about 76,000 clones, with over 75% found just once. CDR3 length: 17 amino acids. Germline V gives CDR1 SGHTA, CDR2 FQGNSA. V shed 0 bases, J shed 7 bases, and the junction held 10 bases outside the gene matches. The gene calls are TRBV7-2 and TRBJ1-1, with 11 bases matching TRBD1. Specimen: CD4+ or CD8+ T cells sorted from blood, collected in a trial of the OX40 agonist ivuxolimab. The TCR sequence derives from an adult with an advanced solid tumor such as melanoma, head and neck, liver or kidney cancer. Written as DNA, the CDR3 is TGTGCCAGCAGCTTAGCGGAGGACAGGGGGCAATTTGGTGAAGCTTTCTTT. It is translated as CASSLAEDRGQFGEAFF.